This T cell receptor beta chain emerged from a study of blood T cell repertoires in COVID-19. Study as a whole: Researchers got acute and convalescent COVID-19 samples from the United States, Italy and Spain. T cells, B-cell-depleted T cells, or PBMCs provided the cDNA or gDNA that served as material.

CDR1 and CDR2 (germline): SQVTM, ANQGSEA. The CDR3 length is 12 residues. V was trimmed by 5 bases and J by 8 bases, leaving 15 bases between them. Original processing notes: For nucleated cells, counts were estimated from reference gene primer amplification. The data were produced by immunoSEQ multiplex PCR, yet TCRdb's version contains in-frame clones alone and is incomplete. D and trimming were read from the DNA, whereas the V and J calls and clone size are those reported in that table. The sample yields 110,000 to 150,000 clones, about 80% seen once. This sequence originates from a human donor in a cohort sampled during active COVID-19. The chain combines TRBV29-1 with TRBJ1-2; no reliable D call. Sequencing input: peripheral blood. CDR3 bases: TGCAGCGTTCCTGAGCATTTCAACGGCTACACCTTC. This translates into CSVPEHFNGYTF.